Included here is one T cell receptor (beta chain) sequence, with context. The target antigen is unknown. The data are from a study of CD8+ T cells in alopecia areata. Study-wide results and caveats: Researchers report lesional scalp, most notably alopecia totalis/universalis, outstripped normal scalp in clonality. Normal skin contains resident alphabeta T cells, and these are also sequenced in scalp samples. Tofacitinib significantly decreased scalp clonality and expanded CD8+ clones among top 100. Many expanded lesional clones stayed in scalp and blood while on tofacitinib.

This CDR3 is built from 17 residues. Trimming removed 4 bases at V and 3 bases at J, with 21 bases between. Germline CDR1 is SQVTM and CDR2 is ANQGSEA. The treatment is: oral pan-JAK inhibitor, 5-10 mg twice daily. RNA extraction and reverse transcription yielded cDNA as sequencing template. The method was immunoSEQ multiplex PCR; TCRdb's version includes in-frame clones alone and lacks a portion of them. The sample has under 350,000 clones; over 45% are singletons. The sequencing used CD4+ T cells sorted from blood, collected at week 24, from a patient treated with tofacitinib. The chain carries TRBV29-1 and TRBJ2-2; D is possibly TRBD1 (7 bases). This clonotype was obtained from a human donor with alopecia areata. The CDR3 region has the DNA TGCAGCGTTGCCCATACAGGGGCGGGGTGGCACACCGGGGAGCTGTTTTTT. Translating it yields CSVAHTGAGWHTGELFF.